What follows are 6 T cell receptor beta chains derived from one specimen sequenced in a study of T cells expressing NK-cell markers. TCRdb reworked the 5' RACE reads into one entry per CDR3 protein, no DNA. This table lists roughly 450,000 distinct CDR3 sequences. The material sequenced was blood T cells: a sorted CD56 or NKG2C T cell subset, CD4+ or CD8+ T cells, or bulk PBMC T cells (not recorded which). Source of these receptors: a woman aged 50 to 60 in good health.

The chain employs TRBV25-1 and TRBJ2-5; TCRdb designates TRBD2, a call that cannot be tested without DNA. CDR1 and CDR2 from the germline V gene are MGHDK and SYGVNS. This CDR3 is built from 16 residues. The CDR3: CASSEGVGLVEETQYF.

This CDR3 is CASRDSGGSYNEQFF. This chain links TRBV6-5 with TRBJ2-1; no DNA is available, so the TRBD2 call from TCRdb remains unchecked. This CDR3 has 15 amino acids. Germline-derived CDR1 and CDR2 are MNHEY and SVGAGI.

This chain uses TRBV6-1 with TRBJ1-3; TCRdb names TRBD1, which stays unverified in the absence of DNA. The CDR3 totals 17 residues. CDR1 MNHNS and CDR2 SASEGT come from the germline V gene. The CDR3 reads CASSEPPGGPSGNTIYF.

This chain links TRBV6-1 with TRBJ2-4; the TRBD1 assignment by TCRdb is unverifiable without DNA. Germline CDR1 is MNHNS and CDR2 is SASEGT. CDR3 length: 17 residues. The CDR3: CASSPPRTGGAKNIQYF.

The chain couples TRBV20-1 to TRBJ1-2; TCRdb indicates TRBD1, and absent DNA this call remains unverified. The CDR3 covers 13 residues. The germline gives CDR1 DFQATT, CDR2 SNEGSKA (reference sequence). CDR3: CSARRAGAHGYTF.

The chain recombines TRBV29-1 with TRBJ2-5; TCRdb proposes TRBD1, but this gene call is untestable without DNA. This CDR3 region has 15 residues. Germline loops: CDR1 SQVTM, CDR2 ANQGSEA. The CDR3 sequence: CSVEGGQGSRETQYF. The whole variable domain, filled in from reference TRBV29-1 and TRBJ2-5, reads SAVISQKPSRDICQRGTSLTIQCQVDSQVTMMFWYRQQPGQSLTLIATANQGSEATYESGFVIDKFPISRPNLTFSTLTVSNMSPEDSSIYLCSVEGGQGSRETQYFGPGTRLLVL.